In its sample, the clone carrying this T cell receptor (beta chain) was seen a few times. The sample comes from a study of tumor-infiltrating lymphocytes in localized non-small cell lung cancer. Assay: immunoSEQ multiplex PCR; the TCRdb copy retains only in-frame clones and omits some. Among under 15,000 clones listed, under 90% were seen once. J gave up 5 bases and V 4 bases, and 10 bases lay outside the gene matches. Germline V CDR1 and CDR2: SGHNT, YYREEE (reference sequence). The CDR3 is 15 amino acids. Sequencing was carried out using lung tumor tissue. This rearrangement joins TRBV5-4 to TRBJ2-7, with 9 positions matching TRBD1. This clonotype was obtained from a human donor with non-small cell lung cancer. CDR3 nucleotides: TGTGCCAGCAGCGTCGGACAGGGGAAAAGGAACGAGCAGTACTTC. It is translated as CASSVGQGKRNEQYF.